One and the same sample provided the 19 T cell receptor beta chains below, sequenced in a study of blood T cell repertoires in COVID-19. Measured with immunoSEQ multiplex PCR; TCRdb has only the in-frame clones, and not every one. The sample includes around 70,000 clones, around four fifths of them seen just once. The sample was peripheral blood. The receptor source for this set is a woman in her forties or fifties with acute or convalescent COVID-19.

This clone showed up just once. The chain recombines TRBV5-4 with TRBJ1-2; D perhaps matches TRBD1 (6 bases). The germline V gene encodes CDR1 SGHNT and CDR2 YYREEE (reference sequence). The CDR3 has 13 amino acids. The ends were cut back, 4 bases at V and 2 bases at J, with 9 bases in the middle. This CDR3 reads CASSAGQNYGYTF. The CDR3 coding sequence is TGTGCCAGCAGCGCTGGACAGAACTATGGCTACACCTTC.

The rearrangement links TRBV7-6 to TRBJ2-7; unclear D gene. This CDR3 spans 16 amino acids. Germline-derived CDR1 and CDR2 are SGHVS and FNYEAQ. The germline V and J ends were trimmed by 5 bases and 0 bases, with 17 bases remaining between them. The CDR3 is CASSPSGTPSSYEQYF. Written as DNA, the CDR3 is TGTGCCAGCAGCCCCTCAGGCACTCCCAGCTCCTACGAGCAGTACTTC. The full variable domain, in which reference TRBV7-6 and TRBJ2-7 provide the parts outside the CDR3, is GAGVSQSPRYKVTKRGQDVALRCDPISGHVSLYWYRQALGQGPEFLTYFNYEAQQDKSGLPNDRFSAERPEGSISTLTIQRTEQRDSAMYRCASSPSGTPSSYEQYFGPGTRLTVT.

The chain's CDR3 is CASSEQVNTEAFF. In DNA, the CDR3 is TGTGCCAGCAGTGAACAGGTGAACACTGAAGCTTTCTTT. V gene TRBV6-1 combines with J gene TRBJ1-1; D unclear. V shed 2 bases and J shed 0 bases, with 4 bases lying between them. Germline CDR1 is MNHNS and CDR2 is SASEGT. The CDR3 is made up of 13 amino acids.

The J gene is TRBJ2-1, the V gene TRBV7-6; 9 nucleotides agree with TRBD2. Trimming took 4 bases from V and 8 from J; bases not matched to a gene: 6. Germline V gene lookup returns CDR1 SGHVS and CDR2 FNYEAQ. This CDR3 has 14 amino acids. The CDR3 here is CASSSRTSAYEQFF. The CDR3 bases are TGTGCCAGCAGCTCCCGGACTAGCGCATATGAGCAGTTCTTC.

The chain has TRBV5-1 and TRBJ1-4; D not certain. CDR1 and CDR2 (germline): SGHRS, YFSETQ. The CDR3 totals 15 residues. The V end was cut by 4 bases, the J end by 5 bases, with 15 bases between. CDR3 amino acids: CASSPAGNGNEKLFF. The CDR3 DNA is TGCGCCAGCAGCCCCGCCGGGAATGGGAATGAAAAACTGTTTTTT.

The V and J genes are TRBV7-2 and TRBJ1-2; weak D call: TRBD1 (6 bases). This CDR3 is built from 15 residues. The germline V gene has CDR1 SGHTA and CDR2 FQGNSA. Trimming cost V 8 bases and J 2 bases, with 18 bases left between them. Here the CDR3 DNA reads TGTGCCAGCGGGACAAGTTTCCCAGGGAACTATGGCTACACCTTC. Residues: CASGTSFPGNYGYTF.

The chain employs TRBV29-1 and TRBJ2-7, with D hard to call. The germline gives CDR1 SQVTM, CDR2 ANQGSEA. Trimming shortened V by 0 bases and J by 2 bases, and 5 bases separated the two germline ends. CDR3 length: 12 residues. CDR3 sequence: CSVEDAAYEQYF. CDR3 nucleotides: TGCAGCGTTGAAGACGCAGCCTACGAGCAGTACTTC.

On this clone: The junction shows a germline mismatch at one end, possibly a read error. This chain joins TRBV19 and TRBJ2-5; the D is unclear. CDR1 is LNHDA and CDR2 is SQIVND in the germline V gene (reference sequence). CDR3 size: 14 residues. CDR3 nucleotides: TGTGCCAGTAGTATATCGCCTACCGAAGAAACCCAGTACTTC. Protein: CASSISPTEETQYF.

A single count supports this clone. The rearrangement links TRBV10-3 to TRBJ1-5; D is unclear. The V and J ends lost 8 bases and 0 bases respectively, with 11 bases between them. This CDR3 comprises 14 residues. The germline CDR1 and CDR2 sequences are ENHRY and SYGVKD. The CDR3 sequence is CAIGIEGSNQPQHF. The CDR3 DNA is TGTGCCATCGGGATAGAGGGTAGCAATCAGCCCCAGCATTTT.

This clone came up a few times. The rearrangement joins TRBV27 to TRBJ1-2, with no clear D. The CDR3 extends over 15 amino acids. The germline gives CDR1 MNHEY, CDR2 SMNVEV (reference sequence). Trimming took 2 bases from V and 5 from J, leaving 15 bases between them. Here the CDR3 DNA reads TGTGCCAGCAGTTTAACAGCTCATGCTACTTATGGCTACACCTTC. Encoded protein: CASSLTAHATYGYTF.

This rearrangement joins TRBV18 to TRBJ1-2, with a weak D call TRBD1 (5 bases). Germline-derived CDR1 and CDR2 are KGHSH and LQKENI. The CDR3 sequence is 12 residues long. Deletions cut 5 bases from V and 8 bases from J, with 12 bases between. Here the CDR3 reads CASSRTGYGYTF. In DNA, the CDR3 is TGTGCCAGCTCAAGAACAGGATACGGCTACACCTTC.

This clone was picked up one time. The chain couples TRBV19 to TRBJ2-7; 7 bases agree with TRBD2. This CDR3 is built from 16 residues. The germline V gene encodes CDR1 LNHDA and CDR2 SQIVND (reference sequence). V lost 1 base, J lost 1 base, and 7 bases stayed unmatched. CDR3 amino acids: CASSIGASGLSYEQYF. In DNA form, the CDR3 reads TGTGCCAGTAGTATAGGGGCTAGCGGACTATCCTACGAGCAGTACTTC.

The chain recombines TRBV27 with TRBJ1-2; 7 bases match TRBD1. The V segment lost 4 bases and the J segment 4 bases; nucleotides outside the gene matches: 9. The CDR3 loop spans 15 amino acids. Germline V gives CDR1 MNHEY, CDR2 SMNVEV (reference sequence). The CDR3 nucleotides are TGTGCCAGCAGTTCCTCGACAGGGAGCGGCTATGGCTACACCTTC. This translates into CASSSSTGSGYGYTF.

V gene TRBV10-3 combines with J gene TRBJ1-1; maybe TRBD1 (5 bases). Germline CDR1 ENHRY, CDR2 SYGVKD. This CDR3 has 16 residues. V was clipped by 6 bases and J by 4 bases, with 21 bases between them. For the CDR3, the DNA is TGTGCCATCAGCCCGAGAATAAGGGGCTCGGGCACTGAAGCTTTCTTT. Encoded protein: CAISPRIRGSGTEAFF.

This chain joins TRBV3-1 (or the pseudogene TRBV3-2) and TRBJ1-2; no definite D call. CDR3 size: 16 residues. Per germline, CDR1 LGHDT and CDR2 YNNKEL (reference sequence). V lost 4 bases, J lost 4 bases, and 19 bases lay in between. In nucleotides, the CDR3 is TGTGCCAGCAGCCCGACTCTTAGAACGGGATTCTATGGCTACACCTTC. Amino acids: CASSPTLRTGFYGYTF.

There are a few counts of this clone. The chain couples TRBV5-1 to TRBJ1-1; D gene ambiguous. The V and J ends lost 5 bases and 1 base respectively, with 9 bases between them. Germline V gene data show CDR1 as SGHRS and CDR2 as YFSETQ. This CDR3 region has 13 residues. The CDR3 protein is CASSFFSNTEAFF. CDR3 DNA sequence: TGCGCCAGCAGTTTTTTCTCGAACACTGAAGCTTTCTTT. The complete variable domain, with remaining parts taken from reference TRBV5-1 and TRBJ1-1, reads KAGVTQTPRYLIKTRGQQVTLSCSPISGHRSVSWYQQTPGQGLQFLFEYFSETQRNKGNFPGRFSGRQFSNSRSEMNVSTLELGDSALYLCASSFFSNTEAFFGQGTRLTVV.

The chain joins TRBV19 to TRBJ2-1; 7 bases map to TRBD2. Germline-derived CDR1 and CDR2 are LNHDA and SQIVND (reference sequence). Trimming at V came to 3 bases and at J to 9 bases, leaving 11 bases not matched to a gene. The CDR3 has 15 amino acids. CDR3 protein: CASSMPSGAWAEQFF. CDR3 coding DNA: TGTGCCAGTAGTATGCCCAGCGGGGCATGGGCTGAGCAGTTCTTC.

The sample holds one count of this clone. The rearrangement joins TRBV28 to TRBJ1-2; TRBD1 matches 8 bases. The CDR3 length is 17 residues. Per germline, CDR1 MDHEN and CDR2 SYDVKM. The V gene end was trimmed by 1 base and the J gene end by 4 bases; junction bases not matched to a gene: 11. CDR3 region: CASSLSPPGQGFYGYTF. Written as DNA, the CDR3 is TGTGCCAGCAGTTTATCCCCCCCCGGACAGGGTTTCTATGGCTACACCTTC.

V usage is TRBV7-9 and J usage is TRBJ2-3, with a possible D match to TRBD2 (6 bases). This CDR3 has 16 residues. The ends were cut back, 4 bases at V and 0 bases at J, with 14 bases in the middle. The germline V gene encodes CDR1 SEHNR and CDR2 FQNEAQ (reference sequence). CDR3 DNA: TGTGCCAGCAGCTCTATGTGGGAGGCTAGCACAGATACGCAGTATTTT. Translation gives CASSSMWEASTDTQYF.